This T cell receptor beta chain derives from a study of T cell responses to AZD1222 COVID-19 vaccine. General study findings and limits: The breadth and depth of Spike-specific TCRs increased once two AZD1222 doses had been given. Clonal diversity may have been underestimated, and the donors were mostly white British, with more females than males. Every sample of the repertoires postdated the peak T cell response.

Repertoires were generated with immunoSEQ multiplex PCR, while TCRdb's copy carries only in-frame clones and drops some. The table includes about 100,000 clones, approximately 89% detected once. Germline CDR1 reads ENHRY; CDR2 reads SYGVKD. With 9 bases clipped from V and 4 bases from J, the junction kept 2 bases outside the gene matches. This CDR3 region has 13 residues. Notes on this clone: Its specificity is not known.

This chain uses TRBV10-3 with TRBJ2-6; 8 positions match TRBD2. The source material was peripheral blood, sampled on day 0 of MenACWY control vaccination. This clonotype originated in an adult in good health. CDR3: CAIGLAGANVLTF. The CDR3 coding sequence is TGTGCCATAGGACTAGCCGGGGCCAACGTCCTGACTTTC.